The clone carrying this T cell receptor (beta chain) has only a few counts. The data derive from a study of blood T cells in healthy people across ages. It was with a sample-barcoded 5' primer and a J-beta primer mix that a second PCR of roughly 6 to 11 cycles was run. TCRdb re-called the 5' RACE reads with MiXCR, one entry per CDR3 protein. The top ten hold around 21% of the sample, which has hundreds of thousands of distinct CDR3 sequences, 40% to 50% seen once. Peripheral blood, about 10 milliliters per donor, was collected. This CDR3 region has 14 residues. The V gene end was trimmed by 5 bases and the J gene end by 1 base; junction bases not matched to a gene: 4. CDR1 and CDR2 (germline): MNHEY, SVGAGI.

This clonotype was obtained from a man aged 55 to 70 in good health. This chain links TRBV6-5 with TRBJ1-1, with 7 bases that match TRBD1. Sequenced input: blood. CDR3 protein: CASSRQGENTEAFF. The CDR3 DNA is TGTGCCAGCAGTCGACAGGGAGAGAACACTGAAGCTTTCTTT.